This is a list of T cell receptor beta chains from one sample in a study of long-term antiretroviral therapy in people with HIV. Produced via immunoSEQ multiplex PCR; TCRdb's table is partial and in-frame only. The sample lists around 20,000 clones, around four fifths seen once, with 3.9% in the top ten. The sample here was unsorted PBMCs, taken around 4 years after starting antiretroviral therapy. These receptors all come from a man younger than 30 with HIV. CDR3s include the opening cysteine and the closing phenylalanine or tryptophan. Fields, in order: D gene, V gene, clone size, J gene, CDR3 DNA, CDR3 protein. The D gene is left open where the match is weak. The listing skips clone size in some rows; elsewhere it reads once, few, many or a size class.

d_gene: -
v_gene: TRBV18
abundance: -
j_gene: TRBJ1-5
CDR3nt: TGTGCCAGCTCACCAGAAGCGGGCAATCAGCCCCAGCATTTT
CDR3aa: CASSPEAGNQPQHF

d_gene: -
v_gene: TRBV2
abundance: -
j_gene: TRBJ1-6
CDR3nt: TGTGCCAGCAGTGAATCCGGGTGGGGGGGTTCACCCCTCCACTTT
CDR3aa: CASSESGWGGSPLHF

d_gene: -
v_gene: TRBV7-9
abundance: -
j_gene: TRBJ2-5
CDR3nt: TGTGCCAGCACCCTCGGGGAGGCCACATATGGAGGTGCCCAGTACTTC
CDR3aa: CASTLGEATYGGAQYF

d_gene: TRBD1
v_gene: TRBV14
abundance: -
j_gene: TRBJ2-5
CDR3nt: TGTGCCAGCAGCCAAGATTTCACAGGGGGCGCCGGGACCCAGTACTTC
CDR3aa: CASSQDFTGGAGTQYF

d_gene: -
v_gene: TRBV11-2
abundance: once
j_gene: TRBJ2-1
CDR3nt: TGTGCCAGCAGGAGGCTGGGGGCTAGAGGCAATGAGCAGTTCTTC
CDR3aa: CASRRLGARGNEQFF

d_gene: -
v_gene: TRBV5-1
abundance: -
j_gene: TRBJ1-1
CDR3nt: TGCGCCAGCAGCTTGGTGTCTGACACTGAAGCTTTCTTT
CDR3aa: CASSLVSDTEAFF

d_gene: -
v_gene: TRBV27
abundance: few
j_gene: TRBJ1-1
CDR3nt: TGTGCCAGCAGGCGGAACACTGAAGCTTTCTTT
CDR3aa: CASRRNTEAFF

d_gene: TRBD2
v_gene: TRBV9
abundance: -
j_gene: TRBJ2-5
CDR3nt: TGTGCCAGCAGCGTAGGCTCAGCGGGGGGGCTAGAGACCCAGTACTTC
CDR3aa: CASSVGSAGGLETQYF

d_gene: -
v_gene: TRBV2
abundance: few
j_gene: TRBJ1-5
CDR3nt: TGTGCCAGCAGCCAAGAAGCTGGGTTCCAGCCCCAGCATTTT
CDR3aa: CASSQEAGFQPQHF

d_gene: -
v_gene: TRBV5-4
abundance: once
j_gene: TRBJ2-5
CDR3nt: TGTGCCAGCAGCTGGGGTCAAGAGACCCAGTACTTC
CDR3aa: CASSWGQETQYF

d_gene: -
v_gene: TRBV6-1
abundance: -
j_gene: TRBJ1-1
CDR3nt: TGTGCCAGCTGGGCAGCACCGCCCACGGGAACTGAAGCTTTCTTT
CDR3aa: CASWAAPPTGTEAFF

d_gene: -
v_gene: TRBV5-4
abundance: -
j_gene: TRBJ2-3
CDR3nt: TGTGCCAGCAGCTACTACGGGGAAGATACGCAGTATTTT
CDR3aa: CASSYYGEDTQYF

d_gene: -
v_gene: TRBV28
abundance: -
j_gene: TRBJ1-2
CDR3nt: TGTGCCAGCAGTTTGAAGGCTAACTATGGCTACACCTTC
CDR3aa: CASSLKANYGYTF

d_gene: -
v_gene: TRBV28
abundance: few
j_gene: TRBJ1-5
CDR3nt: TGTGCCAGCAGGGGAAGCAATCAGCCCCAGCATTTT
CDR3aa: CASRGSNQPQHF

d_gene: -
v_gene: TRBV6-6
abundance: -
j_gene: TRBJ2-2
CDR3nt: TGTGCCAGCAATAGAGACGGGGAGCTGTTTTTT
CDR3aa: CASNRDGELFF

d_gene: TRBD1
v_gene: TRBV28
abundance: -
j_gene: TRBJ2-7
CDR3nt: TGTGCCAGCAATCCGGACAGGCGCTACGAGCAGTACTTC
CDR3aa: CASNPDRRYEQYF

d_gene: TRBD1
v_gene: TRBV2
abundance: few
j_gene: TRBJ1-5
CDR3nt: TGTGCCAGCACGCTTGAATCAGGACAGGACCAGCCCCAGCATTTT
CDR3aa: CASTLESGQDQPQHF

d_gene: -
v_gene: TRBV11-2
abundance: -
j_gene: TRBJ2-2
CDR3nt: TGTGCCAGCAGCCGAGGCGCGTACACCGGGGAGCTGTTTTTT
CDR3aa: CASSRGAYTGELFF

d_gene: -
v_gene: TRBV19
abundance: few
j_gene: TRBJ2-2
CDR3nt: TGTGCCAGTAGTCGGCGGGGAGGAGGCAGGGGTAACACCGGGGAGCTGTTTTTT
CDR3aa: CASSRRGGGRGNTGELFF

d_gene: TRBD1
v_gene: TRBV7-7
abundance: few
j_gene: TRBJ1-2
CDR3nt: TGTGCTAGCAGCGAAGGGGCAGGGGGTAGGTCTGGCTACACCTTC
CDR3aa: CASSEGAGGRSGYTF

d_gene: TRBD2
v_gene: TRBV27
abundance: -
j_gene: TRBJ2-5
CDR3nt: TGTGCCAGCGGACTAGCGGGGGACCAAGAGACCCAGTACTTC
CDR3aa: CASGLAGDQETQYF

d_gene: -
v_gene: TRBV5-5
abundance: -
j_gene: TRBJ1-5
CDR3nt: TGTGCCAGCAGCAGTCCTGGGGGGCCCCAGCATTTT
CDR3aa: CASSSPGGPQHF

d_gene: -
v_gene: TRBV4-1
abundance: -
j_gene: TRBJ1-4
CDR3nt: TGCGCCAGCAGCCAAGTCGAAGCAACTAATGAAAAACTGTTTTTT
CDR3aa: CASSQVEATNEKLFF

d_gene: -
v_gene: TRBV7-9
abundance: -
j_gene: TRBJ1-5
CDR3nt: TGTGCCAGCAGCTTAATCGGTGATAGCAATCAGCCCCAGCATTTT
CDR3aa: CASSLIGDSNQPQHF

d_gene: -
v_gene: TRBV29-1
abundance: -
j_gene: TRBJ2-7
CDR3nt: TGCAGCGTTGAAGCCCCGGAGGGGACAATGGAGTCCTACGAGCAGTACTTC
CDR3aa: CSVEAPEGTMESYEQYF

d_gene: -
v_gene: TRBV14
abundance: -
j_gene: TRBJ1-2
CDR3nt: TGTGCCAGCAGCCACAGGGCACAGGGACTGCCTTATGGCTACACCTTC
CDR3aa: CASSHRAQGLPYGYTF

d_gene: -
v_gene: TRBV7-8
abundance: -
j_gene: TRBJ1-1
CDR3nt: TGTGCCAGCAGCTCTAGGACAGACACCACTGAAGCTTTCTTT
CDR3aa: CASSSRTDTTEAFF

d_gene: -
v_gene: TRBV6-7
abundance: once
j_gene: TRBJ2-2
CDR3nt: TGTGCCAGAGAGGGGGGAGACAGGGTAAGCGGGGAGCTGTTTTTT
CDR3aa: CAREGGDRVSGELFF

d_gene: -
v_gene: TRBV29-1
abundance: -
j_gene: TRBJ1-1
CDR3nt: TGCAGCGTTGAAGATCGAATCACGCAGGCCACTGAAGCTTTCTTT
CDR3aa: CSVEDRITQATEAFF

d_gene: -
v_gene: TRBV15
abundance: -
j_gene: TRBJ1-1
CDR3nt: TGTGCCACCAGCAGTACCGGGGTGACTGAAGCTTTCTTT
CDR3aa: CATSSTGVTEAFF

d_gene: -
v_gene: TRBV13
abundance: -
j_gene: TRBJ1-1
CDR3nt: TGTGCCAGCAGCGTTTCATCGTGGACTGAAGCTTTCTTT
CDR3aa: CASSVSSWTEAFF